This T cell receptor (beta chain) was sequenced in a study of T cell responses to AZD1222 COVID-19 vaccine. Study observations and caveats: Repertoires were sampled only after the peak T cell response.

Analyses pooled second doses at about 4 or about 12 weeks. In regard to this clone: What it binds is not known.

Clones were read by immunoSEQ multiplex PCR, and TCRdb kept only the in-frame ones, dropping some. The sample records some 150,000 clones, 90% being singletons. This sequence was found in an adult who received the AZD1222 COVID-19 vaccine. The sequencing used peripheral blood, collected 28 days after the second AZD1222 dose.

CDR3 loop: CASSLVYMGALNTEAFF. In nucleotides, the CDR3 is TGCGCCAGCAGCTTGGTGTATATGGGGGCTTTGAACACTGAAGCTTTCTTT. This sequence joins TRBV5-1 and TRBJ1-1; TRBD1 is a possible D gene (6 bases). Trimming stripped 0 bases from V and 0 bases from J, with 15 bases between. The germline CDR1 and CDR2 sequences are SGHRS and YFSETQ. The CDR3 spans 17 residues.